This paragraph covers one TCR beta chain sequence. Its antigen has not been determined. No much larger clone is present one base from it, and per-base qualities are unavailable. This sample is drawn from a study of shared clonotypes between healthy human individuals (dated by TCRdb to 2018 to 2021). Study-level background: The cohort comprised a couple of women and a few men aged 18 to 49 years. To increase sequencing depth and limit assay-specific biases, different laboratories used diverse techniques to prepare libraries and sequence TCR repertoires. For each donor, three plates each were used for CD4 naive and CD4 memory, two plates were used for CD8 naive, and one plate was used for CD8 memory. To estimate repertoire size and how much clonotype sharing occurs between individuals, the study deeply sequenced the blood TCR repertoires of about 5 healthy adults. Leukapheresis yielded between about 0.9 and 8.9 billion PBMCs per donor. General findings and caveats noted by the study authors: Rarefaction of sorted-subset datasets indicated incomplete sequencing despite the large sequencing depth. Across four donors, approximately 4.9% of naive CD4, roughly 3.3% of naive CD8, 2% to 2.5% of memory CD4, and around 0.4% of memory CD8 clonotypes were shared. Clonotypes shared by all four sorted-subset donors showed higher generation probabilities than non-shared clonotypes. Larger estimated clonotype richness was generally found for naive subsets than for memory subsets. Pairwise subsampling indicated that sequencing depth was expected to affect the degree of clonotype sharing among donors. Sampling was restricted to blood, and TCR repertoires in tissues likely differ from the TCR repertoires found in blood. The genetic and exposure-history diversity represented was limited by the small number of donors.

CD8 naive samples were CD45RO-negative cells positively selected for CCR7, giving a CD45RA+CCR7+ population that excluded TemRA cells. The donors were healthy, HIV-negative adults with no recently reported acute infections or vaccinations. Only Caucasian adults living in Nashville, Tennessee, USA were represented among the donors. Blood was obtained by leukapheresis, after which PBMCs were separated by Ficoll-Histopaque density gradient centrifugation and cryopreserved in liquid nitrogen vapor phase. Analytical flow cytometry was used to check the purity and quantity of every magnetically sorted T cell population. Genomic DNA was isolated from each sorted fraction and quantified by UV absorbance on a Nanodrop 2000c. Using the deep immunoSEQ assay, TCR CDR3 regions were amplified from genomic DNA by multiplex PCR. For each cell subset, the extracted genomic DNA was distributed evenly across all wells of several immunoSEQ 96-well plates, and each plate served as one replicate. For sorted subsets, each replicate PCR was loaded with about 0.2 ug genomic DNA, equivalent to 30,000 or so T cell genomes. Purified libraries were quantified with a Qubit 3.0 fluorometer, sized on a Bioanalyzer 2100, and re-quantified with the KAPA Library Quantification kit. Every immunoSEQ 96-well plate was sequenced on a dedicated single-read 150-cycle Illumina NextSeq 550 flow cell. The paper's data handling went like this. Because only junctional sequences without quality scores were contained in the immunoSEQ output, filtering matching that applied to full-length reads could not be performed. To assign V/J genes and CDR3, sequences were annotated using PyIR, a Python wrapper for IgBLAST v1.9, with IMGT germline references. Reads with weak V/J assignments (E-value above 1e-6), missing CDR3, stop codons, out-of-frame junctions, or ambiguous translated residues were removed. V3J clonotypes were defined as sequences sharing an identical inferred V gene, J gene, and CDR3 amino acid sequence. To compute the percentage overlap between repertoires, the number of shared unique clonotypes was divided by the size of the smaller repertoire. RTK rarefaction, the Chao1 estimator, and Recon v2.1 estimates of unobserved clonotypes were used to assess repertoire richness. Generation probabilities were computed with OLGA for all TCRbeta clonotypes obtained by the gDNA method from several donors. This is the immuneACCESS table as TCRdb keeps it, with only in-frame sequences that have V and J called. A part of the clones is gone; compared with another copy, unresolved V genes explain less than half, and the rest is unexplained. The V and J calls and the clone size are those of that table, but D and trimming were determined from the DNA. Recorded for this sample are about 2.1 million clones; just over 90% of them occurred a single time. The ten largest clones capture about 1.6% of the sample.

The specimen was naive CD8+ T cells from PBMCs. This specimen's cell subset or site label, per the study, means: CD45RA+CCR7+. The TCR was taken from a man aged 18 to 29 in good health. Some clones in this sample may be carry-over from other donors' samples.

The base sequence is TGTGCCAGCAGCTCTCGGACAAGCTACGAGCAGTACTTC. It encodes CASSSRTSYEQYF. The rearranged segments are TRBV7-2 and TRBJ2-7; the D gene is perhaps TRBD1, from 5 matching bases. The CDR3 holds 13 amino acids from the cysteine to the phenylalanine. The sequence is cut down to CDR3 DNA, 39 bases in frame from base 1. Relative to germline, V is 4 bases shorter and J is 3 bases shorter, with 10 bases between their ends. In the germline V gene, CDR1 corresponds to SGHTA and CDR2 to FQGNSA.